One T cell receptor (beta chain) is described in this entry. The antigen it recognizes is unknown. No per-base quality is available; no much larger clone lies one base away. This entry belongs to a study of blood T cell repertoires in COVID-19 (dated by TCRdb to about 2020). Background for the entire study: The collaborator samples originated in the United States, Italy and Spain and spanned the acute and convalescent phases of COVID-19. Subjects who had been exposed to COVID-19, were actively infected with it, or had recovered from it provided the deeply sampled blood TCRbeta repertoires that made up the dataset. The prospective study material was composed of cDNA or gDNA derived from T cells, B-cell-depleted T cells, or PBMCs. Samples came from the ongoing ImmuneRACE study (first 160 participants) plus 1,254 subjects from 6 global collaborators. A freely available public database, intended as a resource for researchers studying the immune response to SARS-CoV-2, is where the repertoires were released. Sample metadata almost always included a de-identified subject ID, COVID-19 status, age in years and sex. Where available, HLA class I and class II types were obtained from metadata supplied by the sample provider rather than from assay-based typing.

TCRbeta CDR3 regions were amplified from genomic DNA by means of the immunoSEQ Assay, a bias-controlled multiplex PCR. Per the authors' processing: Nucleated cell counts per sample were estimated from amplification of reference gene primers within the assay. Sequence reads were collapsed and filtered to measure the absolute abundance of every unique TCRbeta CDR3 rearrangement. Productive Simpson clonality was computed per sample as the square root of Simpson's diversity index over productive rearrangements. In TCRdb, the immuneACCESS table is reduced to in-frame sequences with V and J assigned. These tables do not hold every clone; where another copy was compared, an unresolved V gene accounts for under half, and the others remain unexplained. The V and J calls and clone size were taken over from that table, and D and trimming were inferred from the DNA. This sample has roughly 85,000 clones in its table, and around 77% of those were observed once. The ten largest clonotypes hold 9.5% to 10% of the sample.

Spanning cysteine to phenylalanine, the CDR3 consists of 19 amino acids. The read is trimmed to its CDR3 DNA, 57 bases read in frame from base 1. V loses 2 bases of germline sequence and J loses 4 bases, and the interval between the two ends is 24 bases. Collaborating institutions collected whole blood in K2EDTA tubes following their own protocols. Collaborator samples were shipped for TCRbeta analysis as frozen whole blood, isolated PBMCs, or DNA extracted from either sample type. What the study reported, not specific to this receptor: The quantity of clinical and demographic metadata differed by source and by participant and was supplied without curation.

Here the chain combines TRBV23-1 and TRBJ1-5; D gene: possibly TRBD1, on 6 matching bases. TRBV23-1 is an ORF; its function is uncertain. This TCR was recovered from a human donor in a cohort sampled during active COVID-19. The sample consisted of peripheral blood. The CDR3 sequence is CASSQIVPSRGALNQPQHF. The DNA reads as follows: TGCGCCAGCAGTCAAATCGTACCCAGTCGGGGGGCCCTGAATCAGCCCCAGCATTTT.